What follows describes a single T cell receptor (beta chain). Antigen unknown. These data come from a study of T cells in Graves' hyperthyroidism and ophthalmopathy. Study outcomes and limitations: Blood also contained most expanded thyroid clonotypes above 0.001.

Amplified regions were TCR beta CDR3 sequences from RNA transcripts. The HTBI set primed first-round TCR CDR3 RT-PCR. TCRdb used MiXCR to reprocess the multiplex PCR reads, holding one entry per CDR3 protein. Here the sample spans fewer than 250,000 distinct CDR3 sequences, more than 20% being singletons. Each ophthalmopathy patient scored at least 3 on the Clinical Activity Score and at least 4 on NOSPECS grade, with duration under 3 months. Diagnoses rested on clinical symptoms, serum thyroxine and TRAb, thyroid ultrasound and orbital computed tomography. PBMCs stemmed from over 7.5 ml fresh peripheral blood. In germline, CDR1 is MNHNS, CDR2 SASEGT. This CDR3 region has 15 residues. The V segment lost 5 bases and the J segment 13 bases; nucleotides outside the gene matches: 18.

The receptor comes from a woman aged 40 to 49 with Graves' ophthalmopathy. The sequenced material came from blood. V gene TRBV6-1 combines with J gene TRBJ1-2; TRBD1 matches at 8 bases. This CDR3 is CASSRDGQGVRPLTF. As DNA, the CDR3 is TGTGCCAGCAGTAGAGACGGACAGGGAGTCCGTCCACTCACCTTC.